The 22 T cell receptor beta chains below come from one sample, sequenced in a study of blood T cells in healthy people across ages. A sample-barcoded 5' primer and a J-beta primer mix were used in a second PCR of roughly 7 to 12 cycles. TCRdb re-called the 5' RACE reads with MiXCR, one entry per CDR3 protein. Seen here are 600,000 to 850,000 distinct CDR3 sequences, around 25% observed once, and the top ten hold 9.4%. A further study also used this sample, focusing on T cells of mothers and their children.

Sequencing used blood. The receptors here all came from a boy aged 5 to 17 in good health.

This clonotype was seen only a few times. The junction departs from the called germline gene at one end, perhaps through a read error. This chain connects TRBV12-3 or TRBV12-4 to TRBJ1-4, with TRBD1 as a possible D gene (6 bases). This CDR3 region has 13 residues. The CDR3 sequence is CASRQGTNEKLFF. DNA of the CDR3: TGTGCCAGCAGGCAGGGGACTAACGAAAAACTGTTTTTT.

The table lists this clonotype with a count of one. No conserved phenylalanine or tryptophan is present at the end of the CDR3, so a read error is the likely explanation. The gene calls are TRBV14 and TRBJ1-1, with TRBD1 identical over 8 bases. This CDR3 comprises 15 residues. Germline CDR1 SGHDN, CDR2 FVKESK. V lost 4 bases, J lost 3 bases, and 7 bases stayed unmatched. The CDR3 reads CASSPPGGFDTEAFV. The CDR3 nucleotides are TGTGCCAGCAGCCCTCCAGGGGGCTTCGACACTGAAGCTTTCGTT.

This clonotype was detected many times. The CDR3 DNA reads as TGTGCCAGCAGCCGGGACAGGGCTAGCAATCAGCCCCAGCATTTT. Encoded protein: CASSRDRASNQPQHF. The rearrangement links TRBV6-5 to TRBJ1-5; 9 bases fit TRBD1. The CDR3 totals 15 residues. CDR1 is MNHEY and CDR2 is SVGAGI in the germline V gene. Losses at the gene ends were 6 bases for V and 0 bases for J; bases not matched to a gene: 3.

This clonotype has a handful of counts. The genes are TRBV2 and TRBJ2-2; D not certain. The CDR3 runs to 13 residues. V was clipped by 7 bases and J by 0 bases, with 6 bases between them. Germline assignment: CDR1 SNHLY and CDR2 FYNNEI. The CDR3 loop reads CASKRANTGELFF. The CDR3 nucleotides are TGTGCCAGCAAACGGGCGAACACCGGGGAGCTGTTTTTT. Complete variable domain (other parts from reference TRBV2 and TRBJ2-2): EPEVTQTPSHQVTQMGQEVILRCVPISNHLYFYWYRQILGQKVEFLVSFYNNEISEKSEIFDDQFSVERPDGSNFTLKIRSTKLEDSAMYFCASKRANTGELFFGEGSRLTVL.

V usage is TRBV10-3 and J usage is TRBJ2-5, with D perhaps matching TRBD1 (7 bases). With the DNA end fitting TRBJ2-1 better, the J assignment may be wrong. The CDR3 is made up of 15 amino acids. Germline V gives CDR1 ENHRY, CDR2 SYGVKD. CDR3 in amino acids: CAISGGDSQIGEQFF. In DNA, the CDR3 is TGTGCCATCAGTGGGGGGGACAGTCAGATCGGAGAGCAGTTCTTC.

The table lists this clonotype with a few counts. The chain uses TRBV20-1 and TRBJ1-2; TRBD1 might be the D (5 bases). V was pared by 0 bases and J by 5 bases, with 13 bases between. This CDR3 region has 14 residues. Per germline, CDR1 DFQATT and CDR2 SNEGSKA (reference sequence). DNA for the CDR3: TGCAGTGCTAGAGATGAGACAGAAGTATATGGCTACACCTTC. It codes for CSARDETEVYGYTF.

In this sample, this clonotype turned up a few times. The J gene is TRBJ2-5, the V gene TRBV4-1; 9 nucleotides align to TRBD2. The CDR3 is 16 amino acids. The germline CDR1 and CDR2 sequences are MGHRA and YSYEKL. V trimming: 1 base; J trimming: 0 bases; junction bases outside the gene matches: 3. CDR3 residues: CASSQVLAGYQETQYF. The CDR3 DNA is TGCGCCAGCAGCCAAGTGCTAGCGGGGTACCAAGAGACCCAGTACTTC.

This clonotype came up once. The gene calls are TRBV10-3 and TRBJ2-5, with 7 positions matching TRBD1. With 6 bases clipped from V and 2 bases from J, the junction kept 12 bases outside the gene matches. Germline V CDR1 and CDR2: ENHRY, SYGVKD. The CDR3 has 16 amino acids. The CDR3 spells CAIRPGQERGQETQYF. The CDR3 DNA reads as TGTGCCATCAGACCCGGACAGGAGAGGGGTCAAGAGACCCAGTACTTC.

The rearrangement uses TRBV6-2 or TRBV6-3 and TRBJ1-2; tentatively, D is TRBD1 (5 bases). This CDR3 has 13 residues. Germline assignment: CDR1 MNHEY and CDR2 SVGEGT. Trimming took 5 bases from V and 4 from J, leaving 11 bases between them. The CDR3 coding sequence is TGTGCCAGCAGTGCAGGGTCCTTCTATGGCTACACCTTC. Protein product: CASSAGSFYGYTF.

This clonotype has just a few counts. The chain couples TRBV29-1 to TRBJ2-7; D gene uncertain. V lost 2 bases and J 5 bases, leaving 7 bases between the germline ends. From germline, CDR1 is SQVTM and CDR2 ANQGSEA. This CDR3 is 11 amino acids long. This CDR3 reads CSVELSNEQYF. DNA of the CDR3: TGCAGCGTTGAACTATCTAACGAGCAGTACTTC.

This clonotype came up a few times. The chain's CDR3 is CASSTSGSGNEQFF. The CDR3 DNA follows: TGCGCCAGCAGTACTAGCGGGAGTGGCAATGAGCAGTTCTTC. The chain is built from TRBV5-1 and TRBJ2-1, with 11 positions matching TRBD2. The CDR3 runs to 14 residues. Losses at the gene ends were 5 bases for V and 6 bases for J; bases not matched to a gene: 4. Germline loops: CDR1 SGHRS, CDR2 YFSETQ.

This rearrangement joins TRBV6-2 or TRBV6-3 to TRBJ1-1; TRBD1 matches 9 bases. Losses at the gene ends were 6 bases for V and 2 bases for J; bases not matched to a gene: 13. CDR1 and CDR2 from the germline V gene are MNHEY and SVGEGT. The CDR3 contains 17 residues. CDR3 DNA: TGTGCCAGCAGCCTAAACACGGGACAGGGACCCAACACTGAAGCTTTCTTT. It yields the protein CASSLNTGQGPNTEAFF.

Details on this clonotype: At one boundary the junction diverges from the germline segment, which might be a read error. This chain links TRBV9 with TRBJ2-5; no reliable D call. Germline V gene sequence: CDR1 SGDLS, CDR2 YYNGEE. This CDR3 has 14 amino acids. This CDR3 reads CASGVAGRAETQYF. The DNA of the CDR3 is TGTGCCAGCGGCGTAGCCGGTCGGGCGGAGACCCAGTACTTC.

The chain has TRBV24-1 and TRBJ2-3; maybe TRBD2 (5 bases). This CDR3 comprises 16 residues. The V and J ends lost 1 base and 4 bases respectively, with 14 bases between them. CDR1 and CDR2 (germline): KGHDR, SFDVKD. The CDR3 spells CATSDLWGAGADTQYF. Here the CDR3 DNA reads TGTGCCACCAGTGATTTATGGGGTGCGGGCGCAGATACGCAGTATTTT.

This rearrangement joins TRBV3-1 to TRBJ1-2; TRBD1 might be the D (6 bases). The CDR3 loop spans 11 amino acids. V was trimmed by 1 base and J by 14 bases, leaving 11 bases between them. Germline loops: CDR1 LGHDT, CDR2 YNNKEL (reference sequence). The CDR3 reads CASSQGTAETF. The CDR3 DNA reads as TGTGCCAGCAGCCAAGGGACAGCGGAGACCTTC. Full variable domain (rest looked up from reference TRBV3-1 and TRBJ1-2): DTAVSQTPKYLVTQMGNDKSIKCEQNLGHDTMYWYKQDSKKFLKIMFSYNNKELIINETVPNRFSPKSPDKAHLNLHINSLELGDSAVYFCASSQGTAETFGSGTRLTVV.

The chain uses TRBV4-2 and TRBJ2-1; 7 bases map to TRBD2. Germline V gene lookup returns CDR1 LGHNA and CDR2 YNFKEQ. V lost 0 bases, J lost 4 bases, and 12 bases stayed unmatched. CDR3 length: 18 amino acids. Here the CDR3 DNA reads TGTGCCAGCAGCCAAGATCCTGACGGGAGGAACTTTTACAATGAGCAGTTCTTC. Protein: CASSQDPDGRNFYNEQFF.

This clonotype was observed a single time. The chain has TRBV14 and TRBJ2-3; 8 positions agree with TRBD1. This CDR3 is built from 16 residues. V shed 3 bases, J shed 2 bases, and the junction held 7 bases outside the gene matches. In germline, CDR1 is SGHDN, CDR2 FVKESK. The CDR3 loop reads CASSHPGGETTDTQYF. DNA for the CDR3: TGTGCCAGCAGCCACCCAGGGGGCGAGACCACAGATACGCAGTATTTT.

The CDR3 DNA reads TGTGCCACCAGTGAGGGACCTCAGGGGACGAGGACAGATACGCAGTATTTT. This translates into CATSEGPQGTRTDTQYF. The chain recombines TRBV24-1 with TRBJ2-3, with D possibly matching TRBD1 (6 bases). Between the trimmed V and J ends, which lost 4 bases and 3 bases, there was a span of 19 bases. This CDR3 spans 17 amino acids. Germline lookup yields CDR1 KGHDR and CDR2 SFDVKD.

This clonotype turned up a few times. DNA for the CDR3: TGTGCCACCAGTGATTCCAACAGTGGCAATCAGCCCCAGCATTTT. Its translation is CATSDSNSGNQPQHF. The chain recombines TRBV24-1 with TRBJ1-5; no clear D gene. The CDR3 spans 15 residues. The germline gives CDR1 KGHDR, CDR2 SFDVKD. With 2 bases removed from V and 2 bases from J, the gap between germline ends came to 9 bases.

This clonotype has a handful of counts. The J gene is TRBJ2-2, the V gene TRBV20-1, with a weak D call TRBD2 (7 bases). The CDR3 loop spans 16 amino acids. Looked up from germline, CDR1 is DFQATT and CDR2 is SNEGSKA (reference sequence). Trimming removed 5 bases from V and 7 bases from J, with 23 bases in between. The CDR3 sequence: CSASPRGAVSGGELFF. CDR3 coding DNA: TGCAGTGCTTCGCCCCGGGGGGCGGTTAGTGGCGGGGAGCTGTTTTTT.

The table lists this clonotype with a few counts. The chain joins TRBV4-3 to TRBJ2-5, with 11 positions matching TRBD2. There are 13 residues in the CDR3. CDR1 is LGHNA and CDR2 is YSLEER in the germline V gene. The junction had 0 bases not matched to a gene; V was cut back by 5 bases and J by 4 bases. CDR3 residues: CASSGTSGETQYF. The CDR3 bases are TGCGCCAGCAGCGGGACTAGCGGAGAGACCCAGTACTTC.

V usage is TRBV4-1 and J usage is TRBJ2-7, with D tentatively TRBD1 or TRBD2 (5 bases each). CDR3 size: 18 residues. Germline CDR1 reads MGHRA; CDR2 reads YSYEKL. V was trimmed by 1 base and J by 0 bases, leaving 19 bases between them. This chain's CDR3 is CASSQVPPGTQSSYEQYF. The CDR3 region has the DNA TGCGCCAGCAGCCAAGTACCGCCAGGGACCCAGAGCTCCTACGAGCAGTACTTC.